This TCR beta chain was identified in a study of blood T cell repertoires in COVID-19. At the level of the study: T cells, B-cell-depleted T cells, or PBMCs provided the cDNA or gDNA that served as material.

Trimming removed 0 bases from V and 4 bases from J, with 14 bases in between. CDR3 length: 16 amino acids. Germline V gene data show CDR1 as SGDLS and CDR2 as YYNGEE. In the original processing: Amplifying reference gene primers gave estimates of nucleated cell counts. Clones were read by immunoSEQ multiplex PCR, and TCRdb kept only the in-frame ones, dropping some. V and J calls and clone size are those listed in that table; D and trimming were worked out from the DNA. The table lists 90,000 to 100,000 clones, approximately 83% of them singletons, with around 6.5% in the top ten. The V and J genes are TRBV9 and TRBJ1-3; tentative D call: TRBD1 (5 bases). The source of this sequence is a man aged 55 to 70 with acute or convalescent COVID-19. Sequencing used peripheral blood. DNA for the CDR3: TGTGCCAGCAGCGTAGCGGACACATCGTTCGGAAACACCATATATTTT. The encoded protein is CASSVADTSFGNTIYF.